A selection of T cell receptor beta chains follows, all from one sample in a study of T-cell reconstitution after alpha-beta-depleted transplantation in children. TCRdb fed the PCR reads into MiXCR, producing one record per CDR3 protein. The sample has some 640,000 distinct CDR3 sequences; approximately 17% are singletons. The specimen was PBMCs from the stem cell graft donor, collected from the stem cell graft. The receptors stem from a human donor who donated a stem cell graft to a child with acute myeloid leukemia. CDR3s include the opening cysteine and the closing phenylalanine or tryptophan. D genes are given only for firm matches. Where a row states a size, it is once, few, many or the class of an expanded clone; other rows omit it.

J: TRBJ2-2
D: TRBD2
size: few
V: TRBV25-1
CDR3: CASQALLAGTGELFF
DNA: TGTGCCAGCCAGGCTCTGCTAGCGGGCACCGGGGAGCTGTTTTTT

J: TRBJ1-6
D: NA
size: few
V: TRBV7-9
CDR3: CASREDSYNSPLHF
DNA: TGTGCCAGCAGAGAGGACAGCTATAATTCACCCCTCCACTTT

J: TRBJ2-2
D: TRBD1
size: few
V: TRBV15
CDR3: CATSRKDRTTGELFF
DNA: TGTGCCACCAGCAGAAAGGACAGGACAACCGGGGAGCTGTTTTTT

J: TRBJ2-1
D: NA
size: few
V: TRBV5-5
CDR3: CASSPPTAVVLGNEQFF
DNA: TGTGCCAGCAGCCCCCCCACCGCGGTAGTGTTAGGCAATGAGCAGTTCTTC

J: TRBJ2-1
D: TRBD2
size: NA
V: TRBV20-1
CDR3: CSAARGGFNEQFF
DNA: TGCAGTGCTGCTCGGGGGGGCTTCAATGAGCAGTTCTTC

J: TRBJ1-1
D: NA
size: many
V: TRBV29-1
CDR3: CSVVIGMNTEAFF
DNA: TGCAGCGTTGTCATCGGGATGAACACTGAAGCTTTCTTT

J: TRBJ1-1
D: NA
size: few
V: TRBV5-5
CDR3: CASSRQGWVNTEAFF
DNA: TGTGCCAGCAGCCGGCAGGGCTGGGTGAACACTGAAGCTTTCTTT

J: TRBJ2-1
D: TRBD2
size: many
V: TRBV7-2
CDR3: CASSPQTGGYNEQFF
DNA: TGTGCCAGCAGCCCTCAAACGGGGGGCTACAATGAGCAGTTCTTC

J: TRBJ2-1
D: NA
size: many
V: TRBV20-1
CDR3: CSAYSSRGEQFF
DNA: TGCAGTGCTTATAGTAGTCGGGGTGAGCAGTTCTTC

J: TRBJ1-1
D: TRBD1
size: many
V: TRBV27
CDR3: CASSLRTGFETEAFF
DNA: TGTGCCAGCAGTTTAAGGACAGGTTTTGAAACTGAAGCTTTCTTT

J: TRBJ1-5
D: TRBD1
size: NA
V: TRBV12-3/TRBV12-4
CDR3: CASRGTGDQPQHF
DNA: TGTGCCAGCAGGGGGACAGGGGATCAGCCCCAGCATTTT

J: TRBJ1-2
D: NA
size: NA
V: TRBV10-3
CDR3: CAIREAAGSNIDGYTF
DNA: TGTGCCATCAGGGAAGCGGCAGGATCCAATATTGATGGCTACACCTTC

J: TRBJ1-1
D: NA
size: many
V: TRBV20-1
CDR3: CSARPDSTEAFF
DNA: TGCAGTGCTAGACCGGACAGCACTGAAGCTTTCTTT

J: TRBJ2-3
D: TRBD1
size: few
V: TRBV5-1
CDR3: CASSIGQGADTQYF
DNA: TGCGCCAGCAGCATCGGACAGGGCGCAGATACGCAGTATTTT

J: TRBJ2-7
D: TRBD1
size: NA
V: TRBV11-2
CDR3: CASSFNAGTGSYEQYF
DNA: TGTGCCAGCAGCTTTAACGCCGGGACAGGGTCTTACGAGCAGTACTTC

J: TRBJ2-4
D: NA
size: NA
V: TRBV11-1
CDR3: CASSLWKFFSGEAKNIQYF
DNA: TGTGCCAGCAGCTTATGGAAATTTTTTTCAGGAGAAGCCAAAAACATTCAGTACTTC

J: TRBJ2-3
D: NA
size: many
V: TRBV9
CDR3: CASSGATGLSGDTQYF
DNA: TGTGCCAGCAGCGGAGCCACCGGACTATCGGGAGATACGCAGTATTTT

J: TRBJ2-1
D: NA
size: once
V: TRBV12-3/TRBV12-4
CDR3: CASSLMGASYNEQFF
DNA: TGTGCCAGCAGTTTAATGGGGGCATCCTACAATGAGCAGTTCTTC

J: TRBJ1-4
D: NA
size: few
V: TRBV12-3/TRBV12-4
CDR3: CASSLPGQINEKLFF
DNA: TGTGCCAGCAGTCTTCCTGGACAGATCAATGAAAAACTGTTTTTT

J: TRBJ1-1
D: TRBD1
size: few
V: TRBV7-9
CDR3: CASSAGQGQNTEAFF
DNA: TGTGCCAGCAGCGCAGGACAGGGCCAGAACACTGAAGCTTTCTTT

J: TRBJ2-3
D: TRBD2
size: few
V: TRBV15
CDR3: CATSRVAGGLLDTQYF
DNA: TGTGCCACCAGCAGAGTCGCGGGGGGCCTTCTAGATACGCAGTATTTT

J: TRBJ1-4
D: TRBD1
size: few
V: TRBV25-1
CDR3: CASRSQTGGEKLFF
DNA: TGTGCCAGCCGATCCCAAACAGGGGGTGAAAAACTGTTTTTT

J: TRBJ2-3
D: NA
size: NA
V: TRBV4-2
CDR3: CASSPGILCSPDTQYF
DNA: TGTGCCAGCAGCCCAGGGATCCTCTGCTCGCCGGATACGCAGTATTTT

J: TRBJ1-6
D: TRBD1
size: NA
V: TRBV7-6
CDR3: CASKLTGGNSPLHF
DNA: TGTGCCAGCAAACTGACAGGGGGGAATTCACCCCTCCACTTT

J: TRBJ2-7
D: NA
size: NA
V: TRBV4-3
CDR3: CASSQDFGGTPAYEQYF
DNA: TGCGCCAGCAGCCAAGATTTTGGGGGGACTCCCGCCTACGAGCAGTACTTC

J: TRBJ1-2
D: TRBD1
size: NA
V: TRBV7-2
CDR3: CASSPDRVRTF
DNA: TGTGCCAGCAGCCCCGACAGGGTGCGGACCTTC

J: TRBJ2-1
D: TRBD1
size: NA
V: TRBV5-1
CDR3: CASSPAGGMDEQFF
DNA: TGCGCCAGCAGCCCAGCAGGGGGCATGGATGAGCAGTTCTTC

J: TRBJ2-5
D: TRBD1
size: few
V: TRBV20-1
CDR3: CSARGAWGTGGVETQYF
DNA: TGCAGTGCTAGAGGGGCTTGGGGGACAGGGGGTGTAGAGACCCAGTACTTC

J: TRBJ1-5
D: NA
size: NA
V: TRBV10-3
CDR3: CAISETDGYNQPQHF
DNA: TGTGCCATCAGTGAAACCGACGGCTACAATCAGCCCCAGCATTTT